This T cell receptor (beta chain) was sequenced in a study of OX40 agonist ivuxolimab in advanced cancers. Study summary: The study enrolled dose-escalation patients with hepatocellular carcinoma, melanoma, renal cell or head and neck cancer.

With 3 bases removed from V and 4 bases from J, the gap between germline ends came to 15 bases. Germline V gene lookup returns CDR1 KGHSH and CDR2 LQKENI. CDR3 length: 15 residues. Method: immunoSEQ multiplex PCR; TCRdb's copy keeps in-frame clones and lacks some. The sample has about 69,000 clones, around 85% seen once. This specimen consisted of CD4+ or CD8+ T cells sorted from blood, obtained in a trial of the OX40 agonist ivuxolimab. This clonotype originated in an adult with an advanced solid tumor such as melanoma, head and neck, liver or kidney cancer. This chain connects TRBV18 to TRBJ2-5; either TRBD1 or TRBD2 may fit D (5 bases each). In DNA form, the CDR3 reads TGTGCCAGCTCACCTGCGGTGAAGGGGAGAGAGACCCAGTACTTC. This sequence encodes CASSPAVKGRETQYF. Variable domain in full (rest from reference TRBV18 and TRBJ2-5): NAGVMQNPRHLVRRRGQEARLRCSPMKGHSHVYWYRQLPEEGLKFMVYLQKENIIDESGMPKERFSAEFPKEGPSILRIQQVVRGDSAAYFCASSPAVKGRETQYFGPGTRLLVL.